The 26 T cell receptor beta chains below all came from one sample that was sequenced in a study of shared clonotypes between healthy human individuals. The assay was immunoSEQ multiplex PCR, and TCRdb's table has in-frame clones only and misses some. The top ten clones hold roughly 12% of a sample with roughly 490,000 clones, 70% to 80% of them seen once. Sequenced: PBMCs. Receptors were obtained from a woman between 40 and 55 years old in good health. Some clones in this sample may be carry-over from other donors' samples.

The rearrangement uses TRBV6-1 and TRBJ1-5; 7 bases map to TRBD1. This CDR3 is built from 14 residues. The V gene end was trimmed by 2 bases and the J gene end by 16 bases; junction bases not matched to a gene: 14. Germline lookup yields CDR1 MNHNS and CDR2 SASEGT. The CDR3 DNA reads TGTGCCAGCAGTGAATTAGGGGGACAGTCGGTAGTACATTTT. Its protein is CASSELGGQSVVHF.

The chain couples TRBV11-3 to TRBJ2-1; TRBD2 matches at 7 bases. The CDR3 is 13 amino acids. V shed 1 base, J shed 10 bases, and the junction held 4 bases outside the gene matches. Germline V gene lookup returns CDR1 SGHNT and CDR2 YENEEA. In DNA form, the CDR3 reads TGTGCCAGCAGCTTAGGACTAGCCAACGAGCAGTTCTTC. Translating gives CASSLGLANEQFF.

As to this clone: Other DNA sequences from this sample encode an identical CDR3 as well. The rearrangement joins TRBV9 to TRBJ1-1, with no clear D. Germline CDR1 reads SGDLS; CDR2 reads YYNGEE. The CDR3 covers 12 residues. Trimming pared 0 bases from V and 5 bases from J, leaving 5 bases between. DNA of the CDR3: TGTGCCAGCAGCGTAGGGGGAACTGAAGCTTTCTTT. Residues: CASSVGGTEAFF.

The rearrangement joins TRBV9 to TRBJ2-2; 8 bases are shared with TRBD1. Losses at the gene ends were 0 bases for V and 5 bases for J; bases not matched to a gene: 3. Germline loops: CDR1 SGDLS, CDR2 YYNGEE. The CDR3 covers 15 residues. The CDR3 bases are TGTGCCAGCAGCGTAGTAGACAGGGGTACCGGGGAGCTGTTTTTT. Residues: CASSVVDRGTGELFF.

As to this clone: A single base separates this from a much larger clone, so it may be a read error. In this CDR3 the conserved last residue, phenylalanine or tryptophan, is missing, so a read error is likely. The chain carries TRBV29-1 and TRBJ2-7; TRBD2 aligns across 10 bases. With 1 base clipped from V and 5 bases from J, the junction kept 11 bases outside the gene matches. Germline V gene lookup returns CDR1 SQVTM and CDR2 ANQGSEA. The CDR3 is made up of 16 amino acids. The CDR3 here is CSVEGLAGADPDEQYL. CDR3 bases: TGCAGCGTTGAAGGGCTAGCGGGAGCGGACCCGGACGAGCAGTACCTC.

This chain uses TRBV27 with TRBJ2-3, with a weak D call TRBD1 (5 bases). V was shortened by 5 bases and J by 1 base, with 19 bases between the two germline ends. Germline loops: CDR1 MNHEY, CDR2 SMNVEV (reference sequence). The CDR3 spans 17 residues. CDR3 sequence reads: CASSPFVPGFGTDTQYF. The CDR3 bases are TGTGCCAGCAGTCCCTTCGTCCCAGGGTTTGGCACAGATACGCAGTATTTT.

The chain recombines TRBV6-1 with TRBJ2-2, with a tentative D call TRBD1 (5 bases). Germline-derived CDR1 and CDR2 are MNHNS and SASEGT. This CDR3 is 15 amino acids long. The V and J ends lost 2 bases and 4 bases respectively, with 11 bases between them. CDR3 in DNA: TGTGCCAGCAGTGAATGGACAACGAGCACCGGGGAGCTGTTTTTT. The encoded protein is CASSEWTTSTGELFF.

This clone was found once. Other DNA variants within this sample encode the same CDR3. As DNA, the CDR3 is TGTGCCAGCAGCGGGCTAGCGGGAGTAAGCACAGATACGCAGTATTTT. It yields the protein CASSGLAGVSTDTQYF. This chain connects TRBV11-2 to TRBJ2-3; 10 nucleotides align to TRBD2. The CDR3 covers 16 residues. Unmatched junction bases numbered 5, after V lost 5 bases and J lost 0 bases. The germline V gene has CDR1 SGHAT and CDR2 FQNNGV.

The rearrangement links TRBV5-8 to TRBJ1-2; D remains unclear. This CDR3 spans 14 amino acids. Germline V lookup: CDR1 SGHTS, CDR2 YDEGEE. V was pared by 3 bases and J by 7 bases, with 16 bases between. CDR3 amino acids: CASSSTRFSRGYTF. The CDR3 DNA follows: TGTGCCAGCAGCTCGACTCGGTTTAGCCGTGGCTACACCTTC.

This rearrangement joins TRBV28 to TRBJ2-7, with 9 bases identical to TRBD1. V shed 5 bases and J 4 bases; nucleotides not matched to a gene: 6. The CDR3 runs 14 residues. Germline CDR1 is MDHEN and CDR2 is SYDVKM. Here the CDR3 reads CASSGTGRVYEQYF. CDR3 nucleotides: TGTGCCAGCAGTGGGACAGGGCGGGTTTACGAGCAGTACTTC. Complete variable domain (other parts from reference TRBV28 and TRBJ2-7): DVKVTQSSRYLVKRTGEKVFLECVQDMDHENMFWYRQDPGLGLRLIYFSYDVKMKEKGDIPEGYSVSREKKERFSLILESASTNQTSMYLCASSGTGRVYEQYFGPGTRLTVT.

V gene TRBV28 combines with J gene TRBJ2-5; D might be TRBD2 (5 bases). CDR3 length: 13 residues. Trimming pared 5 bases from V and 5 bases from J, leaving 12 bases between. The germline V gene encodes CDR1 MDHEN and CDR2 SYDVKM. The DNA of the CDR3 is TGTGCCAGCAGTCCCCCTAGCAAGGAGACCCAGTACTTC. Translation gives CASSPPSKETQYF.

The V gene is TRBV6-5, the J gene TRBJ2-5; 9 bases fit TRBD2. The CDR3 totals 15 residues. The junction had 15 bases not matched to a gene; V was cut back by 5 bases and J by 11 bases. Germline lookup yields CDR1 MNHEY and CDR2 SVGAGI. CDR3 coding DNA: TGTGCCAGCAGTAAGGGGGCCGATAGCGGGAGCTTTCAGTACTTC. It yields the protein CASSKGADSGSFQYF.

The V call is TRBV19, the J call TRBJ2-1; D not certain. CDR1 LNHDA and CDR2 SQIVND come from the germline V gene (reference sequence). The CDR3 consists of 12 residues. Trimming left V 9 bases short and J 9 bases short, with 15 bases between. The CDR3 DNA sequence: TGTGCCAGCGGCGGATCGGGTATTGAGCAGTTCTTC. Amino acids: CASGGSGIEQFF.

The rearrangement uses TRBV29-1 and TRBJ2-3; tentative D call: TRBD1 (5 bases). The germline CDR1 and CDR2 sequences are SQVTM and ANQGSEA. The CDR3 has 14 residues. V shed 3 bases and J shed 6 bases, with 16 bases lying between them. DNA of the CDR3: TGCAGCGTTGACGATAGGGGATTGTTGGATACGCAGTATTTT. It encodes CSVDDRGLLDTQYF.

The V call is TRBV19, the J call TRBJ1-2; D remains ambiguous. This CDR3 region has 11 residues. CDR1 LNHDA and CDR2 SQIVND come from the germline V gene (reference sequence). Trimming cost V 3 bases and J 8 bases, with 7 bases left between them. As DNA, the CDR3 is TGTGCCAGTAGTATCCGGTCGGGCTACACCTTC. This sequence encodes CASSIRSGYTF. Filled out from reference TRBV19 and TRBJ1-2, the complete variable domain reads DGGITQSPKYLFRKEGQNVTLSCEQNLNHDAMYWYRQDPGQGLRLIYYSQIVNDFQKGDIAEGYSVSREKKESFPLTVTSAQKNPTAFYLCASSIRSGYTFGSGTRLTVV.

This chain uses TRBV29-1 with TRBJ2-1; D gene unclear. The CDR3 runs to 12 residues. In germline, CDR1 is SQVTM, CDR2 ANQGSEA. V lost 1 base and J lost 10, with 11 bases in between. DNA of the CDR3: TGCAGCGTTGAAGGGGAAGGCAGGGAGCAGTTCTTC. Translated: CSVEGEGREQFF.

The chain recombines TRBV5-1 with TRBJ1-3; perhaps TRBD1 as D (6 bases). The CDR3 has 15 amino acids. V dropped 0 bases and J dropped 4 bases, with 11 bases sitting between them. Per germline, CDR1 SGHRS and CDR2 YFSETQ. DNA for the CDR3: TGCGCCAGCAGCTTGGAGGGGACAAGGGGAAACACCATATATTTT. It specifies CASSLEGTRGNTIYF.

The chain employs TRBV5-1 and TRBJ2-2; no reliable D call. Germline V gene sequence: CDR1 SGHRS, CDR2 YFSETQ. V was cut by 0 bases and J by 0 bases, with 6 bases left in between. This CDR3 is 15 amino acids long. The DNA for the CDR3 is TGCGCCAGCAGCTTGGAGACACCGAACACCGGGGAGCTGTTTTTT. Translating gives CASSLETPNTGELFF.

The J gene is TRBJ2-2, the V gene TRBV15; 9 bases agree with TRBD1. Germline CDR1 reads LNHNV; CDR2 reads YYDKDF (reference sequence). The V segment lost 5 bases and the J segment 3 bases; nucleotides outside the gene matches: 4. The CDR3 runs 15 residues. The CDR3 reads CATSGGTGYTGELFF. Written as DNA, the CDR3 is TGTGCCACCAGCGGAGGGACAGGGTACACCGGGGAGCTGTTTTTT.

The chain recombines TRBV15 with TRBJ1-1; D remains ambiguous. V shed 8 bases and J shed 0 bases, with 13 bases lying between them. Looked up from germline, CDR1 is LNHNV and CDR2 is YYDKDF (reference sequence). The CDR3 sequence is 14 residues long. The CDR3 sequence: CATGLPDMNTEAFF. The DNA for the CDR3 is TGTGCCACCGGCCTTCCAGACATGAACACTGAAGCTTTCTTT.

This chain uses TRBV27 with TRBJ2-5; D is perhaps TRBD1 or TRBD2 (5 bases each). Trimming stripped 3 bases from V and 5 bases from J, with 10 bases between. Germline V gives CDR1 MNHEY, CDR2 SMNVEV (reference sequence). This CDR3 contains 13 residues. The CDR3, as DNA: TGTGCCAGCAGTTTGAGGGGTCGCGAGACCCAGTACTTC. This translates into CASSLRGRETQYF.

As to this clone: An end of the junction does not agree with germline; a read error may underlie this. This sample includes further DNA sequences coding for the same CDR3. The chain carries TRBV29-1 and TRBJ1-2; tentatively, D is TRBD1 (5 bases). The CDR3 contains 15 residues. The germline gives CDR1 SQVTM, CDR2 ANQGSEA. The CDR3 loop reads CSVNEDGGGNYGYTF. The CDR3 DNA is TGCAGTGTTAATGAGGACGGCGGGGGTAACTACGGCTACACCTTC. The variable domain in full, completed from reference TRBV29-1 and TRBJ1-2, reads SAVISQKPSRDICQRGTSLTIQCQVDSQVTMMFWYRQQPGQSLTLIATANQGSEATYESGFVIDKFPISRPNLTFSTLTVSNMSPEDSSIYLCSVNEDGGGNYGYTFGSGTRLTVV.

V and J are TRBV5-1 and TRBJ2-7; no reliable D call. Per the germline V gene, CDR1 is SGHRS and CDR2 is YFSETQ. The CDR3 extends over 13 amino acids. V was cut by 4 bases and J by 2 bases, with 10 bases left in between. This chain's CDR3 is CASSRDLPYEQYF. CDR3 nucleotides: TGCGCCAGCAGCCGCGACCTCCCCTACGAGCAGTACTTC.

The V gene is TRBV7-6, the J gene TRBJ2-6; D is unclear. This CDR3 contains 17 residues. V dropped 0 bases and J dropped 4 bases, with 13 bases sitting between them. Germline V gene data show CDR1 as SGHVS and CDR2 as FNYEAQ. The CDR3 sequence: CASSLANGQAGANVLTF. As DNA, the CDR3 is TGTGCCAGCAGCTTAGCGAACGGCCAAGCCGGGGCCAACGTCCTGACTTTC.

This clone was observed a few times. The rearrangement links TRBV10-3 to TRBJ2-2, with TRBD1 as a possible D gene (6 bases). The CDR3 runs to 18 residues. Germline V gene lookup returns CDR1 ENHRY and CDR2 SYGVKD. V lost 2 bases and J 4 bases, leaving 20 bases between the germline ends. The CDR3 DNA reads TGTGCCATCAGTGAGCACCGGCAGGGGCGTCTTAGCACCGGGGAGCTGTTTTTT. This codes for CAISEHRQGRLSTGELFF.

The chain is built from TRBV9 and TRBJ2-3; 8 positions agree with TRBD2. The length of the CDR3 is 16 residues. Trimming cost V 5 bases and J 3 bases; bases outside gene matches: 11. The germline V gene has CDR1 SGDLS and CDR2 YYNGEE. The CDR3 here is CASRGGSGRNTDTQYF. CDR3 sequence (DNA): TGTGCCAGCAGGGGCGGAAGCGGGAGAAATACAGATACGCAGTATTTT.